This T cell receptor beta chain is drawn from a study of blood T cell repertoires in COVID-19 (dated by TCRdb to 2019 to 2021). A note on the overall study: Samples covering the acute and convalescent phases of COVID-19 were provided by collaborators in the United States, Italy and Spain. The material from the prospective study consisted of cDNA or gDNA derived from T cells, B-cell-depleted T cells, or PBMCs. Subjects who had been exposed to COVID-19, were actively infected with it, or had recovered from it provided the deeply sampled blood TCRbeta repertoires that made up the dataset. The repertoires were released in a freely available public database meant as a resource for research on the immune response to SARS-CoV-2. Samples were obtained from the ongoing ImmuneRACE study (first 160 participants) and from 950 to 1,500 subjects provided by 6 global collaborators. Sample metadata almost always included a de-identified subject ID, COVID-19 status, age in years and sex. Where available, HLA class I and class II types were taken from metadata supplied by the sample provider and were not determined by assay-based typing.

The research as a whole found: The quantity of clinical and demographic metadata differed by source and by participant and was supplied without curation.

On this clone itself: The antigen this receptor binds is unknown. No base qualities exist here, and no much larger clone lies one base off it.

For CDR1 and CDR2, the germline V gene (reference sequence) lists MNHEY and SMNVEV. V ends up 5 bases short and J 5 bases short, with an unmatched junction base count of 5. The CDR3 sequence holds 15 residues, the cysteine and phenylalanine included. The entry retains the CDR3 DNA only, 45 bases that are in frame from base 1. Collaborating institutions collected whole blood in K2EDTA tubes following their own protocols. Collaborator samples were shipped for TCRbeta analysis as frozen whole blood, isolated PBMCs, or DNA extracted from either sample type. TCRbeta CDR3 regions were amplified from genomic DNA using the immunoSEQ Assay, a bias-controlled multiplex PCR. The source study handled its data this way. Nucleated cell counts per sample were estimated from amplification of reference gene primers within the assay. Sequence reads were collapsed and filtered to measure the absolute abundance of every unique TCRbeta CDR3 rearrangement. For each sample, productive Simpson clonality was calculated by taking the square root of Simpson's diversity index across productive rearrangements. TCRdb carries this immuneACCESS record with in-frame sequences only. Its versions omit some clonotypes, under half of them owing to an unresolved V gene in the studies checked, with the rest unexplained. V and J calls and clone size are given by that table; D and trimming were obtained from the DNA. The sample table records around 200,000 clones; more than 70% of these occur just once. The top ten constitute nearly 2.5% of the sample.

The sequenced sample consisted of peripheral blood. The source of this sequence is a man between 35 and 55 years old with active or convalescent COVID-19. Recombination connected TRBV27 to TRBJ2-1; 11 central nucleotides agree with TRBD2. The CDR3 region has the sequence CASSLGLAVNNEQFF. The bases are TGTGCCAGCAGTCTGGGACTAGCGGTTAACAATGAGCAGTTCTTC.